These 19 T cell receptor beta chains came from one sample sequenced in a study of shared clonotypes between healthy human individuals. The table came from immunoSEQ multiplex PCR; TCRdb's copy has only in-frame clones and leaves some out. The table lists under 600,000 clones, around 78% of them singletons, with around 12% in the top ten. Sequencing input: PBMCs. Receptor source: a woman in her thirties or forties in good health. Some clones in this sample may be carry-over from other donors' samples.

The CDR3 DNA reads as TGTGCCAGCAGTGACGGGACAGGGGGCCTTGGCTACACCTTC. Protein sequence: CASSDGTGGLGYTF. This sequence joins TRBV28 and TRBJ1-2; TRBD1 agrees at 12 bases. Germline CDR1 and CDR2: MDHEN and SYDVKM. CDR3 length equals 14 residues. Trimming took 5 bases from V and 7 from J; bases not matched to a gene: 5.

This clone occurred a few times. This rearrangement joins TRBV11-2 to TRBJ2-2; 10 nucleotides align to TRBD1. This CDR3 has 15 amino acids. Losses at the gene ends were 5 bases for V and 3 bases for J; bases not matched to a gene: 3. Germline loops: CDR1 SGHAT, CDR2 FQNNGV. The CDR3 region has the DNA TGTGCCAGCAGCCCGGGACAGGGGTACACCGGGGAGCTGTTTTTT. It yields the protein CASSPGQGYTGELFF.

This clone came up many times. V gene TRBV2 combines with J gene TRBJ2-5; D uncertain. CDR3 length: 14 amino acids. The V end lost 4 bases, the J end lost 5 bases, and 14 bases lay between the germline ends. Germline V gene data show CDR1 as SNHLY and CDR2 as FYNNEI. The CDR3 DNA reads as TGTGCCAGCAGTGTTTATAGGGTTGAGGAGACCCAGTACTTC. This gives the protein CASSVYRVEETQYF.

The chain couples TRBV10-3 to TRBJ1-3; no clear D. This CDR3 spans 14 amino acids. V was trimmed by 0 bases and J by 2 bases, leaving 5 bases between them. Germline assignment: CDR1 ENHRY and CDR2 SYGVKD. The CDR3: CAISESRAGNTIYF. The CDR3 DNA reads TGTGCCATCAGTGAGTCCCGCGCTGGAAACACCATATATTTT.

The V gene is TRBV6-4, the J gene TRBJ2-2; 8 nucleotides agree with TRBD1. CDR3 length: 14 residues. V was clipped by 10 bases and J by 0 bases; unmatched bases: 4. Looked up from germline, CDR1 is MRHNA and CDR2 is SNTAGT. The DNA for the CDR3 is TGTGCCACCTCAGGGGGCGCGAACACCGGGGAGCTGTTTTTT. Translated: CATSGGANTGELFF.

To note about this clone: This sequence may be a read error, since a much larger clone differs from it by one base. The genes are TRBV4-2 and TRBJ1-5; no firm D call. The CDR3 runs 18 residues. Trimming took off 1 base at V and 5 bases at J, with 21 bases between the two ends. Germline values: CDR1 LGHNA, CDR2 YNFKEQ. The CDR3 sequence is CASSQVINAREGDQPQHF. For the CDR3, the DNA is TGTGCCAGCAGCCAAGTTATCAACGCAAGGGAGGGTGATCAGCCCCAGCATTTT.

The V gene is TRBV19, the J gene TRBJ1-1; no clear D gene. There are 15 residues in the CDR3. The V end was cut by 5 bases, the J end by 0 bases, with 13 bases between. Germline V lookup: CDR1 LNHDA, CDR2 SQIVND (reference sequence). As DNA, the CDR3 is TGTGCCAGTAGTTCGATTACCTTAATGAACACTGAAGCTTTCTTT. Protein: CASSSITLMNTEAFF.

V usage is TRBV5-1 and J usage is TRBJ2-2, with D maybe TRBD2 (5 bases). This CDR3 comprises 15 residues. Trimming removed 2 bases at V and 0 bases at J, with 8 bases between. CDR1 and CDR2 from the germline V gene are SGHRS and YFSETQ. CDR3 protein: CASSFSGANTGELFF. DNA for the CDR3: TGCGCCAGCAGCTTCAGCGGAGCGAACACCGGGGAGCTGTTTTTT.

The table lists this clone with a count of one. The gene calls are TRBV7-3 and TRBJ2-1; 14 bases align to TRBD2. Germline CDR1 is SGHTA and CDR2 is FQGTGA. Trimming removed 4 bases from V and 9 bases from J; junction bases left unmatched: 8. The CDR3 contains 16 residues. The CDR3 region has the DNA TGTGCCAGCAGCTCACCAGGGACTAGCGGGAGAACTGAGCAGTTCTTC. Translating gives CASSSPGTSGRTEQFF.

The chain uses TRBV4-1 and TRBJ2-1, with 8 bases aligning to TRBD2. The trim removed 2 bases at V and 0 bases at J, leaving 18 bases unmatched. This CDR3 is built from 21 residues. The germline gives CDR1 MGHRA, CDR2 YSYEKL. CDR3 sequence (DNA): TGCGCCAGCAGCCAACCGCAAAGCGGGAGTACGCAGATTGGCTCCTACAATGAGCAGTTCTTC. Translated: CASSQPQSGSTQIGSYNEQFF.

The chain employs TRBV19 and TRBJ2-2, with D unclear. CDR1 is LNHDA, CDR2 SQIVND, per germline (reference sequence). The V end was cut by 5 bases, the J end by 2 bases, with 6 bases between. The length of the CDR3 is 13 residues. The CDR3 region is CASSWVNTGELFF. The DNA of the CDR3 is TGTGCCAGTAGTTGGGTTAACACCGGGGAGCTGTTTTTT.

The V call is TRBV4-1, the J call TRBJ2-7, with TRBD2 identical over 10 bases. Germline V gives CDR1 MGHRA, CDR2 YSYEKL. This CDR3 has 15 amino acids. V dropped 6 bases and J dropped 1; count of bases not matched to a gene: 6. The CDR3 nucleotides are TGCGCCAGCAGGCCCGGGACTAGCGCTTCCTACGAGCAGTACTTC. It codes for CASRPGTSASYEQYF.

This clone was observed a single time. CDR3 loop: CAIRKSGENTEAFF. The CDR3 DNA is TGTGCCATCAGAAAATCAGGGGAAAACACTGAAGCTTTCTTT. The chain has TRBV10-3 and TRBJ1-1; TRBD1 is a possible D gene (6 bases). V was pared by 6 bases and J by 2 bases, with 13 bases between. The CDR3 is 14 amino acids. CDR1 ENHRY and CDR2 SYGVKD come from the germline V gene.

This clone was picked up a small number of times. V is TRBV7-9 and J is TRBJ1-1, with 7 bases identical to TRBD1. J was trimmed by 0 bases and V by 1 base; bases with no gene match: 5. The CDR3 is 16 amino acids. CDR1 SEHNR and CDR2 FQNEAQ come from the germline V gene (reference sequence). The CDR3 is CASSLDETGLNTEAFF. The CDR3 nucleotides are TGTGCCAGCAGCTTAGATGAGACAGGGTTGAACACTGAAGCTTTCTTT.

The V and J genes are TRBV11-2 and TRBJ1-1, with 7 bases lining up with TRBD1. The CDR3 consists of 13 residues. Germline V gives CDR1 SGHAT, CDR2 FQNNGV. With 5 bases clipped from V and 6 bases from J, the junction kept 6 bases outside the gene matches. The chain's CDR3 is CASSPRTGSEAFF. For the CDR3, the DNA is TGTGCCAGCAGCCCACGGACAGGCTCTGAAGCTTTCTTT.

This clone was counted a single time. The CDR3 DNA sequence: TGTGCCAGTAGTAACAATATAAGACAGGGAGTAAATCAGCCCCAGCATTTT. Residues: CASSNNIRQGVNQPQHF. V is TRBV19 and J is TRBJ1-5; the match to TRBD1 covers 7 bases. Trimming took 4 bases from V and 4 from J; bases not matched to a gene: 13. From germline, CDR1 is LNHDA and CDR2 SQIVND (reference sequence). The CDR3 contains 17 residues.

The chain uses TRBV6-4 and TRBJ2-1, with 11 bases that match TRBD2. From germline, CDR1 is MRHNA and CDR2 SNTAGT. This CDR3 comprises 15 residues. The V gene end was trimmed by 5 bases and the J gene end by 8 bases; junction bases not matched to a gene: 8. CDR3 in DNA: TGTGCCAGCAGTTCACTAGCGGGAGTTGAACATGAGCAGTTCTTC. As protein: CASSSLAGVEHEQFF.

This clone has only one observation. The chain links TRBV9 to TRBJ2-1; no definite D call. This CDR3 has 15 amino acids. Germline loops: CDR1 SGDLS, CDR2 YYNGEE. Trimming took 0 bases from V and 8 from J, leaving 15 bases between them. This chain's CDR3 is CASSVAARGNDEQFF. The CDR3 DNA reads TGTGCCAGCAGCGTAGCGGCCCGTGGGAACGATGAGCAGTTCTTC. Full variable domain (rest looked up from reference TRBV9 and TRBJ2-1): DSGVTQTPKHLITATGQRVTLRCSPRSGDLSVYWYQQSLDQGLQFLIQYYNGEERAKGNILERFSAQQFPDLHSELNLSSLELGDSALYFCASSVAARGNDEQFFGPGTRLTVL.

This chain connects TRBV7-9 to TRBJ1-4; 8 bases fit TRBD1. The CDR3 is 16 residues long. Germline assignment: CDR1 SEHNR and CDR2 FQNEAQ (reference sequence). The V segment lost 0 bases and the J segment 7 bases; nucleotides outside the gene matches: 7. The chain's CDR3 is CASSLAGAGGSEKLFF. As DNA, the CDR3 is TGTGCCAGCAGCTTAGCGGGGGCAGGGGGCAGTGAAAAACTGTTTTTT. The full variable domain, with the rest looked up from reference TRBV7-9 and TRBJ1-4, is DTGVSQNPRHKITKRGQNVTFRCDPISEHNRLYWYRQTLGQGPEFLTYFQNEAQLEKSRLLSDRFSAERPKGSFSTLEIQRTEQGDSAMYLCASSLAGAGGSEKLFFGSGTQLSVL.